These 23 T cell receptor beta chains originate from one sample sequenced in a study of blood T cell repertoires in COVID-19. Here immunoSEQ multiplex PCR was the method, and the copy in TCRdb shows in-frame clones only, minus some. Of hundreds of thousands of clones listed, roughly four fifths are singletons. Sequencing was carried out using peripheral blood. The origin of the receptors is a woman aged 70-85 years with acute or convalescent COVID-19.

The J gene is TRBJ2-4, the V gene TRBV18; 8 bases agree with TRBD1. The CDR3 runs to 14 residues. V lost 8 bases and J lost 6; bases outside the gene matches: 9. Germline V gene sequence: CDR1 KGHSH, CDR2 LQKENI. The CDR3 is CASTTQGAGNIQYF. The CDR3 DNA follows: TGTGCCAGCACAACCCAGGGGGCGGGAAACATTCAGTACTTC.

The table lists this clone with a count of one. The chain couples TRBV28 to TRBJ1-6; no definite D call. The CDR3 contains 15 residues. Germline CDR1 reads MDHEN; CDR2 reads SYDVKM. Deletions cut 6 bases from V and 4 bases from J, with 13 bases between. CDR3 in DNA: TGTGCCAGCAGCCCAATCCCGGGATATAATTCACCCCTCCACTTT. This translates into CASSPIPGYNSPLHF.

The V call is TRBV7-8, the J call TRBJ2-7; 8 bases line up with TRBD1. CDR1 SGHVS and CDR2 FQNEAQ come from the germline V gene. With 2 bases clipped from V and 2 bases from J, the junction kept 5 bases outside the gene matches. This CDR3 region has 15 residues. CDR3 coding DNA: TGTGCCAGCAGCTTATCAGACAGGGGACCCTACGAGCAGTACTTC. It is translated as CASSLSDRGPYEQYF.

This clone was counted between two and nine times. V is TRBV7-8 and J is TRBJ1-5; 8 bases match TRBD1. V lost 5 bases to trimming and J lost 0 bases; unmatched junction nucleotides: 9. The CDR3 extends over 17 amino acids. Germline V gene lookup returns CDR1 SGHVS and CDR2 FQNEAQ. The CDR3 here is CASSPRDRRYSNQPQHF. The CDR3 nucleotides are TGTGCCAGCAGCCCCCGGGACAGGAGATATAGCAATCAGCCCCAGCATTTT.

The table lists this clone with a count of one. The chain links TRBV7-8 to TRBJ2-3; the D gene is possibly TRBD1 (7 bases). In germline, CDR1 is SGHVS, CDR2 FQNEAQ. V was clipped by 1 base and J by 0 bases, with 17 bases between them. CDR3 length: 18 residues. The CDR3 sequence: CASSLEGGAGPSTDTQYF. CDR3 coding DNA: TGTGCCAGCAGCTTAGAAGGGGGCGCGGGACCAAGCACAGATACGCAGTATTTT. Filled out from reference TRBV7-8 and TRBJ2-3, the complete variable domain reads GAGVSQSPRYKVAKRGQDVALRCDPISGHVSLFWYQQALGQGPEFLTYFQNEAQLDKSGLPSDRFFAERPEGSVSTLKIQRTQQEDSAVYLCASSLEGGAGPSTDTQYFGPGTRLTVL.

The rearrangement joins TRBV7-6 to TRBJ1-4; TRBD1 agrees at 7 bases. CDR1 and CDR2 (germline): SGHVS, FNYEAQ. Trimming took 4 bases from V and 0 from J; bases not matched to a gene: 2. CDR3 length: 15 amino acids. The DNA of the CDR3 is TGTGCCAGCAGCTCAGGGACAGCAACTAATGAAAAACTGTTTTTT. It specifies CASSSGTATNEKLFF.

The chain recombines TRBV15 with TRBJ2-1; 13 nucleotides agree with TRBD2. Germline V gives CDR1 LNHNV, CDR2 YYDKDF (reference sequence). The CDR3 loop spans 15 amino acids. The V segment lost 0 bases and the J segment 9 bases; nucleotides outside the gene matches: 2. The CDR3 region is CATSRETSGGFEQFF. The CDR3 coding sequence is TGTGCCACCAGCAGAGAGACTAGCGGGGGGTTTGAGCAGTTCTTC.

The chain recombines TRBV19 with TRBJ1-5; D may be TRBD1 (5 bases). Germline lookup yields CDR1 LNHDA and CDR2 SQIVND (reference sequence). Trimming took 0 bases from V and 4 from J, leaving 19 bases between them. The CDR3 is 18 residues long. CDR3 protein: CASSIDSGALPGNQPQHF. CDR3 DNA: TGTGCCAGTAGTATAGATTCTGGGGCCCTCCCTGGGAATCAGCCCCAGCATTTT.

The chain joins TRBV5-1 to TRBJ1-2; tentative D call: TRBD1 (5 bases). The V and J ends lost 0 bases and 9 bases respectively, with 12 bases between them. CDR3 length: 13 amino acids. CDR1 is SGHRS, CDR2 YFSETQ, per germline. CDR3 sequence reads: CASSLGRDWSYTF. Written as DNA, the CDR3 is TGCGCCAGCAGCTTGGGGAGGGACTGGAGCTACACCTTC.

V gene TRBV6-4 combines with J gene TRBJ1-6; D not certain. Deletions cut 4 bases from V and 6 bases from J, with 10 bases between. The germline CDR1 and CDR2 sequences are MRHNA and SNTAGT. This CDR3 has 14 amino acids. As DNA, the CDR3 is TGTGCCAGCAGTGTGGGCTATTTTAATTCACCCCTCCACTTT. This translates into CASSVGYFNSPLHF.

The chain combines TRBV7-9 with TRBJ2-1, with TRBD2 identical over 9 bases. Per germline, CDR1 SEHNR and CDR2 FQNEAQ (reference sequence). J lost 5 bases, V lost 4 bases, and 6 bases had no gene match. This CDR3 comprises 15 residues. The CDR3 sequence: CASSSSTSGNNEQFF. The CDR3 nucleotides are TGTGCCAGCAGCTCTTCGACTAGCGGAAACAATGAGCAGTTCTTC.

The chain combines TRBV6-5 with TRBJ1-3; D gene ambiguous. CDR1 and CDR2 from the germline V gene are MNHEY and SVGAGI. Trimming shortened V by 0 bases and J by 4 bases, and 4 bases separated the two germline ends. The CDR3 spans 13 residues. The CDR3 DNA sequence: TGTGCCAGCAGTTACTCGAGCGGAAACACCATATATTTT. This translates into CASSYSSGNTIYF.

V usage is TRBV27 and J usage is TRBJ1-2; 8 bases are shared with TRBD1. Germline CDR1 MNHEY, CDR2 SMNVEV (reference sequence). V was pared by 5 bases and J by 5 bases, with 1 base of the junction left unmatched. The CDR3 consists of 12 residues. Here the CDR3 reads CASSGQGYGYTF. CDR3 DNA sequence: TGTGCCAGCAGTGGACAGGGTTATGGCTACACCTTC.

This clone was seen more than once but under ten times. J is TRBJ2-1 and V is TRBV7-9; weak D call: TRBD1 (6 bases). V dropped 3 bases and J dropped 1 base, with 7 bases sitting between them. The length of the CDR3 is 14 residues. Germline V CDR1 and CDR2: SEHNR, FQNEAQ (reference sequence). CDR3 residues: CASSLDRSYNEQFF. CDR3 DNA: TGTGCCAGCAGCTTGGACAGATCCTACAATGAGCAGTTCTTC.

J is TRBJ2-3 and V is TRBV7-8, with D maybe TRBD1 (6 bases). The CDR3 extends over 15 amino acids. CDR1 is SGHVS and CDR2 is FQNEAQ in the germline V gene. V lost 3 bases and J 3 bases, leaving 13 bases between the germline ends. CDR3 protein: CASSFRQVFTDTQYF. The CDR3 nucleotides are TGTGCCAGCAGCTTCCGACAGGTCTTTACAGATACGCAGTATTTT. Complete variable domain (other parts from reference TRBV7-8 and TRBJ2-3): GAGVSQSPRYKVAKRGQDVALRCDPISGHVSLFWYQQALGQGPEFLTYFQNEAQLDKSGLPSDRFFAERPEGSVSTLKIQRTQQEDSAVYLCASSFRQVFTDTQYFGPGTRLTVL.

The chain links TRBV3-1 (or the pseudogene TRBV3-2) to TRBJ2-5; TRBD2 aligns across 11 bases. Losses at the gene ends were 8 bases for V and 4 bases for J; bases not matched to a gene: 6. This CDR3 is 14 amino acids long. Germline CDR1 LGHDT, CDR2 YNNKEL (reference sequence). In DNA, the CDR3 is TGTGCCAGCGGTAGCGGGGGGGCCCGAGAGACCCAGTACTTC. Translated, it gives CASGSGGARETQYF.

A remark on this clone: The sample has other DNA sequences that encode this CDR3 too. The chain has TRBV3-1 (or the pseudogene TRBV3-2) and TRBJ1-6, with D uncertain. The germline CDR1 and CDR2 sequences are LGHDT and YNNKEL (reference sequence). V gave up 0 bases and J gave up 7 bases, with 7 bases separating them. CDR3 length: 14 amino acids. CDR3 amino acids: CASSQEGGNSPLHF. In nucleotides, the CDR3 is TGTGCCAGCAGCCAAGAGGGAGGCAATTCACCCCTCCACTTT.

The chain has TRBV7-9 and TRBJ1-4, with 9 bases identical to TRBD1. CDR1 is SEHNR and CDR2 is FQNEAQ in the germline V gene (reference sequence). The CDR3 totals 14 residues. J lost 7 bases, V lost 5 bases, and 5 bases had no gene match. The CDR3 coding sequence is TGTGCCAGCAGCACAGGGGGCGGAGGTGAAAAACTGTTTTTT. Its protein is CASSTGGGGEKLFF. The full variable domain, its missing parts supplied by reference TRBV7-9 and TRBJ1-4, is DTGVSQNPRHKITKRGQNVTFRCDPISEHNRLYWYRQTLGQGPEFLTYFQNEAQLEKSRLLSDRFSAERPKGSFSTLEIQRTEQGDSAMYLCASSTGGGGEKLFFGSGTQLSVL.

V is TRBV29-1 and J is TRBJ1-1; 9 positions match TRBD1. The CDR3 spans 14 residues. CDR1 is SQVTM and CDR2 is ANQGSEA in the germline V gene. Unmatched junction bases numbered 10, after V lost 7 bases and J lost 4 bases. Here the CDR3 reads CSAMGQGLGTEAFF. The DNA for the CDR3 is TGCAGCGCTATGGGACAGGGTTTGGGCACTGAAGCTTTCTTT.

The genes are TRBV7-8 and TRBJ1-2, with D unclear. The V end lost 4 bases, the J end lost 0 bases, and 15 bases lay between the germline ends. Germline V CDR1 and CDR2: SGHVS, FQNEAQ. The CDR3 has 16 amino acids. The CDR3 region has the DNA TGTGCCAGCAGCTCTTACATGGGAGTCGCTAACTATGGCTACACCTTC. This sequence encodes CASSSYMGVANYGYTF.

V and J are TRBV3-1 (or the pseudogene TRBV3-2) and TRBJ2-7; maybe TRBD1 (6 bases). Trimming pared 0 bases from V and 5 bases from J, leaving 17 bases between. Germline CDR1 and CDR2: LGHDT and YNNKEL (reference sequence). The CDR3 has 16 amino acids. CDR3 amino acids: CASSQDLTGFLNEQYF. The CDR3 DNA sequence: TGTGCCAGCAGCCAAGATTTAACAGGGTTCCTGAACGAGCAGTACTTC.

This chain connects TRBV3-1 (or the pseudogene TRBV3-2) to TRBJ2-3, with 11 nucleotides matching TRBD2. This CDR3 spans 17 amino acids. Losses at the gene ends were 5 bases for V and 2 bases for J; bases not matched to a gene: 9. Germline V gives CDR1 LGHDT, CDR2 YNNKEL (reference sequence). The chain's CDR3 is CASSLYGTSGTTDTQYF. The CDR3 coding sequence is TGTGCCAGCAGCTTATATGGGACTAGCGGAACCACAGATACGCAGTATTTT.

This chain joins TRBV24-1 and TRBJ1-2; 11 bases are shared with TRBD1. The CDR3 loop spans 19 amino acids. The trim removed 3 bases at V and 4 bases at J, leaving 15 bases unmatched. Germline CDR1 and CDR2: KGHDR and SFDVKD. Here the CDR3 reads CATSDPRGPGQGGFYGYTF. CDR3 DNA: TGTGCCACCAGTGATCCGAGAGGGCCGGGACAGGGGGGGTTCTATGGCTACACCTTC.